This T cell receptor (beta chain) emerged from a study of Tregs in tolerant kidney transplant recipients. Findings and caveats of the study: Tolerant patients' donor-specific Tregs expanded beyond overall Tregs, suggesting antigen-driven growth. Biological reproducibility was not directly addressed in this study.

Clones were read by immunoSEQ multiplex PCR, and TCRdb kept only the in-frame ones, dropping some. The data hold some 71,000 clones, with approximately 91% observed a single time. Per germline, CDR1 MDHEN and CDR2 SYDVKM. V trimming: 7 bases; J trimming: 6 bases; junction bases outside the gene matches: 13. The CDR3 length is 17 residues. Comments on this clone: The antigen is unknown.

Unstimulated regulatory T cells (CD4+CD25+CD127-), CD4+CD25- non-regulatory cells, CD4 and CD8 cells were FACS-sorted from thawed PBMCs. Sequences were derived from CD4+ T cells from blood, sampled before the transplant. The chain links TRBV28 to TRBJ2-1, with 12 bases aligning to TRBD2. The sequence was obtained from a human donor who received a combined kidney and bone marrow transplant. The CDR3 DNA sequence: TGTGCCAGCACGCAGGGGGGGCTAGCGGGAGGGCTCAATGAGCAGTTCTTC. It specifies CASTQGGLAGGLNEQFF.